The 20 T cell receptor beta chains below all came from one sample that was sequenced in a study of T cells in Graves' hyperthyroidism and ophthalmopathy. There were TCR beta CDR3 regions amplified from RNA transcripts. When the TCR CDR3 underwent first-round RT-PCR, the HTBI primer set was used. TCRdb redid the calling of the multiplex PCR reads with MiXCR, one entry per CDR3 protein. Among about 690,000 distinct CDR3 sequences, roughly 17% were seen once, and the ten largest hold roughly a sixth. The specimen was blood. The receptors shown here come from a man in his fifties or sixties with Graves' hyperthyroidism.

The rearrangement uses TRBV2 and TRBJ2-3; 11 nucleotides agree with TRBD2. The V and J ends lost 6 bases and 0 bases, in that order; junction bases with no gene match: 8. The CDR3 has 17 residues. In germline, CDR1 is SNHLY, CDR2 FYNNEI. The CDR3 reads CASRSGTSGTSTDTQYF. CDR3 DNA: TGTGCCAGCAGGTCCGGGACTAGCGGTACTAGCACAGATACGCAGTATTTT.

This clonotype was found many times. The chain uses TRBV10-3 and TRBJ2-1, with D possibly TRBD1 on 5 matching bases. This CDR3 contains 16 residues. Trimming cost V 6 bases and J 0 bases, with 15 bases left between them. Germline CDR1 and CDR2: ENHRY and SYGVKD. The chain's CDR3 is CAIRKGAIASYNEQFF. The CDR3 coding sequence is TGTGCCATCAGGAAAGGGGCCATTGCCTCCTACAATGAGCAGTTCTTC.

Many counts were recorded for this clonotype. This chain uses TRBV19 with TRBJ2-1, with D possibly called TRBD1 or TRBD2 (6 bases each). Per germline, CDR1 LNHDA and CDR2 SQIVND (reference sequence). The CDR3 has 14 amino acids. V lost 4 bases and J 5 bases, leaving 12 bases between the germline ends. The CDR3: CASSRGAPNNEQFF. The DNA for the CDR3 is TGTGCCAGTAGTAGGGGGGCCCCGAACAATGAGCAGTTCTTC. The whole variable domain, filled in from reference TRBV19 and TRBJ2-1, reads DGGITQSPKYLFRKEGQNVTLSCEQNLNHDAMYWYRQDPGQGLRLIYYSQIVNDFQKGDIAEGYSVSREKKESFPLTVTSAQKNPTAFYLCASSRGAPNNEQFFGPGTRLTVL.

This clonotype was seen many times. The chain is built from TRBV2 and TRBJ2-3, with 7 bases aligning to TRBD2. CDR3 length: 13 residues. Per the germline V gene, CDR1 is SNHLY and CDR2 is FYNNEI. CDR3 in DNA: TGTGCAAATAGCGGGCGAAGCACAGATACGCAGTATTTT. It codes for CANSGRSTDTQYF.

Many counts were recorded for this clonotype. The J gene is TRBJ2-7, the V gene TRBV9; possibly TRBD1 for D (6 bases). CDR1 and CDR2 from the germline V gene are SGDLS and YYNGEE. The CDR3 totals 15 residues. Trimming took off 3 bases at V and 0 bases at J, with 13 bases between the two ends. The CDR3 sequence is CASSALGGPSYEQYF. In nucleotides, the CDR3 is TGTGCCAGCAGCGCCTTAGGGGGACCCTCCTACGAGCAGTACTTC.

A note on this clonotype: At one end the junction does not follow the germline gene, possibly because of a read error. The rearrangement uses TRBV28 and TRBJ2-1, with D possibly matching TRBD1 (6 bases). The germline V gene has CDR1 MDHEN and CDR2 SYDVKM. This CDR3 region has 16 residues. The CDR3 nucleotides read TGTGCCAGCAGTTTAGACTTGGCAGGGGCGTACAATGAGCAGCTCTTC. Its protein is CASSLDLAGAYNEQLF.

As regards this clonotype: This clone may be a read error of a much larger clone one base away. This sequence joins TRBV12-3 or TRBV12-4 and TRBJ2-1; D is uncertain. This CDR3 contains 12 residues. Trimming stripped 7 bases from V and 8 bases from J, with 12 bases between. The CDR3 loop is CASKADNHEQFF. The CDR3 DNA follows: TGTGCCAGCAAGGCGGATAACCATGAGCAGTTCTTC.

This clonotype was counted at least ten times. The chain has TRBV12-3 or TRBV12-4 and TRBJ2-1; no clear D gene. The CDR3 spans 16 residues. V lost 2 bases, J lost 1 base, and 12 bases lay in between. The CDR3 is CASSLNVRISYNEQFF. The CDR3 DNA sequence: TGTGCCAGCAGTTTAAACGTCCGTATTTCCTACAATGAGCAGTTCTTC.

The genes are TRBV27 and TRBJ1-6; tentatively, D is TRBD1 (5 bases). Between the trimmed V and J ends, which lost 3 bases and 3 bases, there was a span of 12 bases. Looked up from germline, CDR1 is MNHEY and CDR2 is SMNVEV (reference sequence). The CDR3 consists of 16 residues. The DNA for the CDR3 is TGTGCCAGCAGTTTGCCGGGGACCCTCTATAATTCACCCCTCCACTTT. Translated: CASSLPGTLYNSPLHF.

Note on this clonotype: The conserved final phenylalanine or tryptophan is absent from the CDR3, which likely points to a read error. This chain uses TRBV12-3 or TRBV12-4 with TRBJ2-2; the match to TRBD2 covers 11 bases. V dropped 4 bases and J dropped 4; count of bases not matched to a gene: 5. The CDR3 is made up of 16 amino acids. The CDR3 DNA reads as TGTGCCAGCAGTTCTGCGACTAGCGGGATCACCGGGGAGCTGTTTCTT. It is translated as CASSSATSGITGELFL.

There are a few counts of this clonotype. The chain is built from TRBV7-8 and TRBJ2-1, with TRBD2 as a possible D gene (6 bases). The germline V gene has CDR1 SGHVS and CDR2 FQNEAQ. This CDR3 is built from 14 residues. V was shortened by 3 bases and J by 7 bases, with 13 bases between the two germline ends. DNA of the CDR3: TGTGCCAGCAGCTTCGGGAGCGTGCGAAATGAGCAGTTCTTC. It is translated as CASSFGSVRNEQFF.

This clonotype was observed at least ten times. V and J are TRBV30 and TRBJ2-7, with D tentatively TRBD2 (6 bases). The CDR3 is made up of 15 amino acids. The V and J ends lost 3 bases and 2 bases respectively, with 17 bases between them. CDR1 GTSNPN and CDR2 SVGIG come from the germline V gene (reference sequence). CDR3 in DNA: TGTGCCTGGAGCCAAGCGGGCAGCCCTACCTACGAGCAGTACTTC. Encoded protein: CAWSQAGSPTYEQYF.

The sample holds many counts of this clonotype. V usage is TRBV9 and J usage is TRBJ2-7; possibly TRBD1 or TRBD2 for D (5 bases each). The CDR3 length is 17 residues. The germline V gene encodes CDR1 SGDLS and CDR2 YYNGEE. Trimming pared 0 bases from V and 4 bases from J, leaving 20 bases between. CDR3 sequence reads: CASSVAPGTIDGYEQYF. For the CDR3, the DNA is TGTGCCAGCAGCGTAGCCCCCGGGACCATCGACGGGTACGAGCAGTACTTC. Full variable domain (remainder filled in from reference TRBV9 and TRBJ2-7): DSGVTQTPKHLITATGQRVTLRCSPRSGDLSVYWYQQSLDQGLQFLIQYYNGEERAKGNILERFSAQQFPDLHSELNLSSLELGDSALYFCASSVAPGTIDGYEQYFGPGTRLTVT.

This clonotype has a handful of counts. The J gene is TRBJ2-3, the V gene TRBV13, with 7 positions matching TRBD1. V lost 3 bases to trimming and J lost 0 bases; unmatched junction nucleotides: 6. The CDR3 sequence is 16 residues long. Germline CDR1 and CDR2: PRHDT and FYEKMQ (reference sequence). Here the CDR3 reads CASSFRQGPSTDTQYF. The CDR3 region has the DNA TGTGCCAGCAGCTTCCGACAGGGCCCTAGCACAGATACGCAGTATTTT.

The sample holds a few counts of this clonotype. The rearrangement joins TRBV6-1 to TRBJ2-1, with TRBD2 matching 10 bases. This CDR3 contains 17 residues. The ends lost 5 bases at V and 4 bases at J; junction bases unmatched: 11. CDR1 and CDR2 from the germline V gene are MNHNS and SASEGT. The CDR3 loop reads CASSRSLAGISYNEQFF. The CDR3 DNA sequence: TGTGCCAGCAGTCGTTCACTAGCGGGAATATCATACAATGAGCAGTTCTTC.

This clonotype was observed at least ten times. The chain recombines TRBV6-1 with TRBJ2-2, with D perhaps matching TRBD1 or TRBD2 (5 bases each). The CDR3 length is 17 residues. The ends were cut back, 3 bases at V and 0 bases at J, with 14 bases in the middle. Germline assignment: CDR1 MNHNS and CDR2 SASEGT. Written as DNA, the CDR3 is TGTGCCAGCAGTGATAAGGGGACGGGTTCGAACACCGGGGAGCTGTTTTTT. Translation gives CASSDKGTGSNTGELFF.

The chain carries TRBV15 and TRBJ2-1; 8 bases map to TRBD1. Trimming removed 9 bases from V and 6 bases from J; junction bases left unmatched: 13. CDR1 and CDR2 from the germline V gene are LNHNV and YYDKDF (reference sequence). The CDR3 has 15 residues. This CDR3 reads CATILDRGSPNEQFF. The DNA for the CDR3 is TGTGCCACAATCTTAGACAGGGGTAGTCCCAATGAGCAGTTCTTC.

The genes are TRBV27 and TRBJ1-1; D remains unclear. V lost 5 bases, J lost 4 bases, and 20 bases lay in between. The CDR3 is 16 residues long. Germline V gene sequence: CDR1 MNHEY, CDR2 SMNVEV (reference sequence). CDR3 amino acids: CASSPTQAPAGTEAFF. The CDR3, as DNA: TGTGCCAGCAGTCCGACCCAGGCTCCGGCGGGCACTGAAGCTTTCTTT.

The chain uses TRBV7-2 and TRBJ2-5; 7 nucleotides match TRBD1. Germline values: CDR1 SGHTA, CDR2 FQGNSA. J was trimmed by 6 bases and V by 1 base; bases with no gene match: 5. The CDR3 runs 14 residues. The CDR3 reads CASSLGQGRKTQYF. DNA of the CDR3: TGTGCCAGCAGCTTAGGACAGGGACGGAAGACCCAGTACTTC.

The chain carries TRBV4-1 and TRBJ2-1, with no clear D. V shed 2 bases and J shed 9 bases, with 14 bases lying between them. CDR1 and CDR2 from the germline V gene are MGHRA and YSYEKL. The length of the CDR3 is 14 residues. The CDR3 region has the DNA TGCGCCAGCAGCCAAAACCCAACCCTACCTGAGCAGTTCTTC. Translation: CASSQNPTLPEQFF.